This T cell receptor beta chain derives from a study of PD-L1 blockade in urothelial cancer. Study at large: A median of approximately 150,000 T cells was found in the blood samples. Whole-study findings and limits: Where pretreatment blood TCR clonality fell below the median, better survival was predicted.

Turning to this clone: Its antigen remains unknown.

Time point of the sample: peripheral blood 6 weeks after treatment start. Patients yielded 1 to 8 samples each, pretreatment and on-treatment. Germline CDR1 and CDR2: MNHEY and SVGAGI. V dropped 3 bases and J dropped 4; count of bases not matched to a gene: 5. The CDR3 has 14 amino acids. Each PCR reaction had synthetic TCR analog templates spiked into it. Generated by immunoSEQ multiplex PCR, the TCRdb table keeps only in-frame clones and is missing some. The sample holds around 110,000 clones, 75% to 95% seen once. The V and J genes are TRBV6-5 and TRBJ1-1, with 7 bases fitting TRBD1. The starting material was PBMCs, obtained around atezolizumab (anti-PD-L1) treatment. This sequence was found in a man aged 55 to 70 with urothelial cancer. This CDR3 is CASSYIDRATEAFF. CDR3 coding DNA: TGTGCCAGCAGTTATATCGACAGGGCCACTGAAGCTTTCTTT.